The rows below give T cell receptor beta chains drawn from one sample of a study of regulatory T cells in long-lasting Graves disease. Each CDR3 protein gets one entry after TCRdb re-called the multiplex PCR reads with MiXCR. This table holds a few hundred thousand distinct CDR3 sequences, 22% found once. Sequencing used peripheral blood mononuclear cells (PBMCs), obtained when the disease was refractory, from a patient treated with antithyroid drugs. The receptors come from a female donor with Graves disease. Both conserved end residues are part of each CDR3. A D gene is named only where the DNA matches it firmly. Size values are once, few and many counts, or a class for expanded clones, and some rows have none.

-	many	TRBV2	TRBJ2-7	CASSEGVAIVAYEQYF	TGTGCCAGCAGTGAGGGGGTAGCGATAGTAGCCTACGAGCAGTACTTC
-	few	TRBV6-2/TRBV6-3	TRBJ1-4	CASSYGFGRRNEKLFF	TGTGCCAGCAGTTACGGTTTCGGCAGACGTAATGAAAAACTGTTTTTT
TRBD2	many	TRBV28	TRBJ2-7	CASSLPREGIWEQYF	TGTGCCAGCAGTTTGCCACGGGAGGGGATTTGGGAGCAGTACTTC
-	-	TRBV4-1	TRBJ1-2	CASSQGPDINYGYTF	TGCGCCAGCAGCCAGGGGCCAGACATTAACTATGGCTACACCTTC
-	many	TRBV11-2	TRBJ2-7	CASSLASGDSYEQYF	TGTGCCAGCAGCTTAGCCAGCGGTGACTCCTACGAGCAGTACTTC
-	many	TRBV2	TRBJ1-5	CASSEQVFQPQHF	TGTGCCAGCAGTGAGCAGGTCTTCCAGCCCCAGCATTTT
TRBD2	many	TRBV2	TRBJ2-7	CASKVAGGLPGYEQYF	TGTGCCAGCAAGGTAGCGGGAGGGCTCCCCGGCTACGAGCAGTACTTC
-	many	TRBV20-1	TRBJ1-3	CSARVEGFVGNTIYF	TGCAGTGCTAGAGTCGAGGGGTTCGTTGGAAACACCATATATTTT
TRBD2	many	TRBV7-2	TRBJ2-7	CASSLVAGPSYEQYF	TGTGCCAGCAGCTTAGTAGCGGGCCCATCCTACGAGCAGTACTTC
-	few	TRBV29-1	TRBJ1-2	CSVEYARGYTF	TGCAGCGTTGAATACGCCAGGGGCTACACCTTC
-	-	TRBV12-3/TRBV12-4	TRBJ2-5	CASRQVGGDSQETQYF	TGTGCCAGCAGACAAGTGGGGGGGGACAGTCAAGAGACCCAGTACTTC
TRBD1	few	TRBV7-2	TRBJ1-5	CASSRDRGFQPQHF	TGTGCCAGCAGCCGGGACAGGGGGTTCCAGCCCCAGCATTTT
TRBD2	few	TRBV6-1	TRBJ2-5	CASSTSGTVETQYF	TGTGCCAGCTCGACTAGCGGGACCGTGGAGACCCAGTACTTC
-	-	TRBV29-1	TRBJ1-2	CSVGSAGSLGYGYTF	TGCAGCGTAGGATCAGCGGGGTCCCTGGGCTATGGCTACACCTTC
TRBD2	few	TRBV7-3	TRBJ2-3	CASSSTGGVGTDTQYF	TGTGCCAGCAGCTCGACCGGGGGGGTGGGCACAGATACGCAGTATTTT
-	-	TRBV4-3	TRBJ2-2	CASSLFPAGELFF	TGCGCCAGCAGCCTCTTTCCGGCCGGGGAGCTGTTTTTT